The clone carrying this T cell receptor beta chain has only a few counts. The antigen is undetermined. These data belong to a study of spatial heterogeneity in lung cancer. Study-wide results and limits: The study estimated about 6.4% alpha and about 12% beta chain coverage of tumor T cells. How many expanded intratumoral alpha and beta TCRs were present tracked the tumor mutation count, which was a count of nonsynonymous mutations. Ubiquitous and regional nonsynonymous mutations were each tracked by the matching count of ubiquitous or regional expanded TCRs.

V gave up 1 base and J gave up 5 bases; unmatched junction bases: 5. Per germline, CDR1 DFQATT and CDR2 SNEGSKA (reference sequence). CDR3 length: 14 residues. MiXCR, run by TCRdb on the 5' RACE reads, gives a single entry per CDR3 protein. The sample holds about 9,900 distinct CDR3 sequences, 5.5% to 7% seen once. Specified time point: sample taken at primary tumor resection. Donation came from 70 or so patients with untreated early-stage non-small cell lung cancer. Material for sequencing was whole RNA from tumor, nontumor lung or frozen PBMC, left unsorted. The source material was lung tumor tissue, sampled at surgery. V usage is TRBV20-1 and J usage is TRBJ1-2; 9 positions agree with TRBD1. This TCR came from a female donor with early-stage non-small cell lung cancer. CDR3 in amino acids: CSARVQGALYGYTF. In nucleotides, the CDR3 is TGCAGTGCTAGAGTACAGGGGGCTCTGTATGGCTACACCTTC.